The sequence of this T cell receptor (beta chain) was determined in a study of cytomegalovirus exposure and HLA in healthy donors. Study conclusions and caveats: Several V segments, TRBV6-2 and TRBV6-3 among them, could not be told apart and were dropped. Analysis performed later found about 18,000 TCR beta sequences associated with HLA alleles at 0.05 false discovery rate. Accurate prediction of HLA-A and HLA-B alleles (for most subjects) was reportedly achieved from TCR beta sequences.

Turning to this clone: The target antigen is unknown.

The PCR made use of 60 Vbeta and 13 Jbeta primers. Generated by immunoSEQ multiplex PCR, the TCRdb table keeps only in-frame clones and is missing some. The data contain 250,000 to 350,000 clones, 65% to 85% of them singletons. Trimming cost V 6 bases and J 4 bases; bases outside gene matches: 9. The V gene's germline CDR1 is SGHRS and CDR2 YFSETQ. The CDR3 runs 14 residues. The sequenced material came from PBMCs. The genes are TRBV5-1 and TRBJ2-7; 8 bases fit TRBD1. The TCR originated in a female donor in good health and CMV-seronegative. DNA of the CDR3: TGCGCCAGCAACCCCGGGACAGGACTGTACGAGCAGTACTTC. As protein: CASNPGTGLYEQYF.